This is a list of T cell receptor beta chains from one sample in a study of CD8 T cells in Susac syndrome. Using its own MiXCR run on the immunoSEQ multiplex PCR reads, TCRdb lists one record per CDR3 protein. The sample yields about 130,000 distinct CDR3 sequences, around 94% seen once. The sequenced sample consisted of CD8+ T cells from PBMCs. The receptors stem from a human donor with Susac syndrome. CDR3s include the opening cysteine and the closing phenylalanine or tryptophan. A D gene is named only where the DNA matches it firmly. Part of the rows lack a size; the others show once, few, many or a class for expanded clones.

>TRBJ2-5|.|TRBV9|TRBD2
TGTGCCAGCAGCGTTAGCGGGAGGGTGGAGACCCAGTACTTC
CASSVSGRVETQYF
>TRBJ2-7|.|TRBV19|.
TGTGCCAGTAGTATAGCTTTTTCGGAGCAATATTACTACGAGCAGTACTTC
CASSIAFSEQYYYEQYF
>TRBJ2-3|.|TRBV12-3/TRBV12-4|TRBD2
TGTGCCAGCATCGGGCGGGAGGTGGGGGGCACAGATACGCAGTATTTT
CASIGREVGGTDTQYF
>TRBJ2-3|.|TRBV12-3/TRBV12-4|.
TGTGCCAGCAGCTCCACCAGATCGATTAGCACAGATACGCAGTATTTT
CASSSTRSISTDTQYF
>TRBJ2-1|.|TRBV9|TRBD2
TGTGCCAGCAGCGAGACTAGCGAAGCCTACAATGAGCAGTTCTTC
CASSETSEAYNEQFF
>TRBJ2-1|.|TRBV20-1|.
TGCAGTGCTAACGCAGGGGGAGGTGAGCAGTTCTTC
CSANAGGGEQFF
>TRBJ2-5|.|TRBV19|.
TGTGCCAGTAGTATCCAGGGAAACCAAGAGACCCAGTACTTC
CASSIQGNQETQYF
>TRBJ2-2|.|TRBV20-1|.
TGCAGTGCTCTGACTACCCCATTTACCGGGGAGCTGTTTTTT
CSALTTPFTGELFF
>TRBJ2-3|.|TRBV3-1|TRBD1
TGTGCCAGCAGCCAAGATCTAATACAGGGGGTAGATACGCAGTATTTT
CASSQDLIQGVDTQYF
>TRBJ1-2|.|TRBV20-1|.
TGCAGTGCTAGAGATGATGGGCAGGGCAACTATGGCTACACCTTC
CSARDDGQGNYGYTF
>TRBJ1-6|once|TRBV7-2|.
TGTGCCAGCAGCTTAGGGCAGGGCTATAATTCACCCCTCCACTTT
CASSLGQGYNSPLHF
>TRBJ2-3|.|TRBV2|.
TGTGCCAGCAGTGACACTAGACGTGGCACAGATACGCAGTATTTT
CASSDTRRGTDTQYF
>TRBJ2-1|.|TRBV3-1|.
TGTGCCAGCAGCCACGGAGTGGAAAGATACAATGAGCAGTTCTTC
CASSHGVERYNEQFF
>TRBJ2-1|.|TRBV13|TRBD2
TGTGCCAGCAGCTTAGGCTGGGGACTAGCGGCGAATGAGCAGTTCTTC
CASSLGWGLAANEQFF
>TRBJ1-1|.|TRBV20-1|.
TGCAGTGCTAGAGATCAGGGCAGAATGAGCACTGAAGCTTTCTTT
CSARDQGRMSTEAFF
>TRBJ1-2|once|TRBV24-1|TRBD1
TGTGCCACCAGTGAGGACGACAGGGTTGGCTACACCTTC
CATSEDDRVGYTF
>TRBJ1-6|once|TRBV5-4|.
TGTGCCAGCAGCTTGGAAGGGGGTTCACCCCTCCACTTT
CASSLEGGSPLHF
>TRBJ2-5|.|TRBV15|.
TGTGCCACCAGCCTTTACCAGGGCCAAGAGACCCAGTACTTC
CATSLYQGQETQYF
>TRBJ1-5|.|TRBV12-3/TRBV12-4|.
TGTGCCAGCAGTTTTGTGGGGGTGGGACAGCCCCAGCATTTT
CASSFVGVGQPQHF
>TRBJ2-5|.|TRBV7-8|.
TGTGCCAGCAGCTTAGGACTGGCGGGTGTTGTAGAGACCCAGTACTTC
CASSLGLAGVVETQYF
>TRBJ2-1|.|TRBV9|.
TGTGCCAGCAGCGTAGACGCGGGACCACTCAATGAGCAGTTCTTC
CASSVDAGPLNEQFF
>TRBJ2-1|once|TRBV15|.
TGTGCCACCAGCCTAGAAGGAGCCTACAATGAGCAGTTCTTC
CATSLEGAYNEQFF
>TRBJ1-1|.|TRBV20-1|TRBD1
TGCAGTGCTAGGTCCGGGACAGGATACACTGAAGCTTTCTTT
CSARSGTGYTEAFF
>TRBJ2-2|.|TRBV30|.
TGTGCCTGGCGACAAGAGAACACCGGGGAGCTGTTTTTT
CAWRQENTGELFF
>TRBJ1-5|.|TRBV27|TRBD1
TGTGCCAGCAGTTACGACAGGGGAGGACAGCCCCAGCATTTT
CASSYDRGGQPQHF
>TRBJ1-2|.|TRBV12-3/TRBV12-4|TRBD1
TGTGCCAGCAGTCCTGGACAGGGGGGATTCTTGTTGGGCTACACCTTC
CASSPGQGGFLLGYTF
>TRBJ2-5|.|TRBV14|TRBD2
TGTGCCAGCAGCCAAGATGATGCGGGAGCGTGGGAGACCCAGTACTTC
CASSQDDAGAWETQYF
>TRBJ1-1|.|TRBV10-2|.
TGCGCCAGCAGTGAGGCTAACTGGGGGCGACAGACTGAAGCTTTCTTT
CASSEANWGRQTEAFF
>TRBJ1-2|.|TRBV9|.
TGTGCCAGCAGCCCGGGGGACTCCATCGGCTATGGCTACACCTTC
CASSPGDSIGYGYTF
>TRBJ2-6|.|TRBV19|TRBD1
TGTGCCAGTAGTATGGACAGGGGCTCTGGGGCCAACGTCCTGACTTTC
CASSMDRGSGANVLTF
>TRBJ2-3|.|TRBV30|TRBD2
TGTGCCTGGTCTGTGGCGGGAGAAACAGATACGCAGTATTTT
CAWSVAGETDTQYF
>TRBJ1-1|.|TRBV16|TRBD1
TGTGCCAGCAGCCCCCCCGGGACAGTAGGGCCTGAAGCTTTCTTT
CASSPPGTVGPEAFF
>TRBJ2-5|.|TRBV27|.
TGTGCCAGCAGTTCAACCTCCTGGCGGGGAGAGACCCAGTACTTC
CASSSTSWRGETQYF
>TRBJ2-7|.|TRBV7-9|.
TGTGCCAGCAGCCCTCCCGGGATGGAGCAGTACTTC
CASSPPGMEQYF
>TRBJ2-1|once|TRBV4-1|.
TGCGCCAGCAGCCAAGAGGTTCCTACGAGCTCCTACAATGAGCAGTTCTTC
CASSQEVPTSSYNEQFF
>TRBJ2-7|once|TRBV28|TRBD1
TGTGCCAGCACAACAGGGGCGTGGGGCGAGCAGTACTTC
CASTTGAWGEQYF
>TRBJ2-6|.|TRBV18|.
TGTGCCAGCTCACCCAGACAGTCAAGCTCTGGGGCCAACGTCCTGACTTTC
CASSPRQSSSGANVLTF